This T cell receptor beta chain was sequenced for a study of cytomegalovirus exposure and HLA in healthy donors. Study-wide findings and caveats: Associated with cytomegalovirus, according to the listing, were some 180 TCR beta chains. The availability of immune exposure information extended only to CMV serostatus.

In the PCR, 60 Vbeta and 13 Jbeta primers were used. Sequencing used immunoSEQ multiplex PCR; TCRdb keeps in-frame clones, though not all of them. The sample shows more than 50,000 clones, roughly 85% of them seen only once. With regard to this clone: Its antigen is as yet unknown.

J lost 0 bases, V lost 4 bases, and 10 bases had no gene match. Germline V CDR1 and CDR2: SEHNR, FQNEAQ (reference sequence). The CDR3 is 17 residues long. The sequence came from a female donor in good health and CMV-seronegative. Sequencing was performed on PBMCs. This rearrangement joins TRBV7-9 to TRBJ2-7; 9 nucleotides align to TRBD1. DNA of the CDR3: TGTGCCAGCAGCTCGACTGCACGGACAGGGGACTCCTACGAGCAGTACTTC. Protein: CASSSTARTGDSYEQYF.